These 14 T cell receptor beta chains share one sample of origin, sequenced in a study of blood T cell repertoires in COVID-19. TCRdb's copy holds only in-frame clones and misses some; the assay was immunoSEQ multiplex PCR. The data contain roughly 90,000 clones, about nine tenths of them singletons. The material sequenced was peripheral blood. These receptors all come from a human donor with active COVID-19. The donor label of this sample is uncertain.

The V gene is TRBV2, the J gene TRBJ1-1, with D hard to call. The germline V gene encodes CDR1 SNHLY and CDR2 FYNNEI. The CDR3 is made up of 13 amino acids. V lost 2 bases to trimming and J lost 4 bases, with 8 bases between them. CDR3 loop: CASSESQSTEAFF. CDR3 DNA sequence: TGTGCCAGCAGTGAATCACAGAGCACTGAAGCTTTCTTT.

Here the CDR3 reads CASSYGGQPQHF. CDR3 sequence (DNA): TGTGCCAGCAGCTACGGAGGGCAGCCCCAGCATTTT. This chain joins TRBV6-6 and TRBJ1-5; D remains ambiguous. V shed 6 bases and J shed 7 bases, with 10 bases lying between them. Germline V gene data show CDR1 as MNHNY and CDR2 as SVGAGI (reference sequence). This CDR3 comprises 12 residues.

The CDR3 region has the DNA TGTGCCAGCAGCCTCGACAGGGGCCAGCCCCAGCATTTT. It translates to CASSLDRGQPQHF. The chain is built from TRBV7-7 and TRBJ1-5; 8 bases agree with TRBD1. Germline assignment: CDR1 SSHAT and CDR2 FNYEAQ (reference sequence). There are 13 residues in the CDR3. The J segment lost 7 bases and the V segment lost 5 bases, leaving 4 bases of the junction unmatched.

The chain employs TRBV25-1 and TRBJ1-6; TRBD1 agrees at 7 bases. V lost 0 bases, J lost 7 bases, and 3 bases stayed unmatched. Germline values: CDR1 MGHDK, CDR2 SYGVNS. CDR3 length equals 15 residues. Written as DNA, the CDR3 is TGTGCCAGCAGTGAATATTTGACAGGGAATTCACCCCTCCACTTT. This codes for CASSEYLTGNSPLHF.

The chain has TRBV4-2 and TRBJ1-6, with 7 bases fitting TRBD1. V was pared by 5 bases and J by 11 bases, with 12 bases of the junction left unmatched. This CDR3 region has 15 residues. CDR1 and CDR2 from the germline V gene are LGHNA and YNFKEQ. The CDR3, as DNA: TGTGCCAGCAGCGAGAACAGGGGAACGAGCCCACCCCTCCACTTT. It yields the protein CASSENRGTSPPLHF.

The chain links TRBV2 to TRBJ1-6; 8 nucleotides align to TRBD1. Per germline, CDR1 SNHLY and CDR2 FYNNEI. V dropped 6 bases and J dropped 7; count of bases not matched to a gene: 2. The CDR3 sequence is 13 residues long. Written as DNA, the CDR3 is TGTGCCAGCAGGGGACAGGAAAATTCACCCCTCCACTTT. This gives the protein CASRGQENSPLHF.

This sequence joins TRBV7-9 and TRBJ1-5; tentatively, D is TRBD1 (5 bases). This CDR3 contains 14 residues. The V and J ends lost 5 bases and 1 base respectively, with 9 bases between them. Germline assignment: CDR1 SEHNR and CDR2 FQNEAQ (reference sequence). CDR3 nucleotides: TGTGCCAGCAGCCGGACAACAAGCAATCAGCCCCAGCATTTT. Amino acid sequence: CASSRTTSNQPQHF.

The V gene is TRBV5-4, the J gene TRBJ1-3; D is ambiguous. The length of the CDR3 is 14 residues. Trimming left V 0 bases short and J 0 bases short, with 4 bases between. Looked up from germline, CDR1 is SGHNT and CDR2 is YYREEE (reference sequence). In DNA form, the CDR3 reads TGTGCCAGCAGCTTGGGGCTCTCTGGAAACACCATATATTTT. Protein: CASSLGLSGNTIYF.

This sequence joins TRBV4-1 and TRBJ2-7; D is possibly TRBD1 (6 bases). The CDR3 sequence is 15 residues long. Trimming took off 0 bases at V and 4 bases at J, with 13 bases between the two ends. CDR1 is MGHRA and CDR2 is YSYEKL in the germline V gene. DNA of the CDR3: TGCGCCAGCAGCCAAGATCATCAGGGGTGGTACGAGCAGTACTTC. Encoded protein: CASSQDHQGWYEQYF.

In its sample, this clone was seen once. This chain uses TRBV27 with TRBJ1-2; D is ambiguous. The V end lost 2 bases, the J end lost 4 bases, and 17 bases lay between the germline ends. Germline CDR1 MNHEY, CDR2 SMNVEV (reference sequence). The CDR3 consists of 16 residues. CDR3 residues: CASSLHPGVLTYGYTF. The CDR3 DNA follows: TGTGCCAGCAGTTTACACCCCGGAGTCTTAACCTATGGCTACACCTTC.

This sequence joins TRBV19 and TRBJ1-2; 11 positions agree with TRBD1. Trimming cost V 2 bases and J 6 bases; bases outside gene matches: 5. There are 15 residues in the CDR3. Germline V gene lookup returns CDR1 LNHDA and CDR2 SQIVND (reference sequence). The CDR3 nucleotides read TGTGCCAGTAGTATACGGGACAGGGGGAATAATGGCTACACCTTC. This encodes CASSIRDRGNNGYTF.

The CDR3 reads CASSSVLGGNTGELFF. Here the CDR3 DNA reads TGTGCCAGCAGCTCTGTCTTGGGGGGGAACACCGGGGAGCTGTTTTTT. The chain employs TRBV7-8 and TRBJ2-2, with D maybe TRBD2 (6 bases). Germline CDR1 SGHVS, CDR2 FQNEAQ. V shed 4 bases and J shed 1 base, with 13 bases lying between them. This CDR3 comprises 16 residues.

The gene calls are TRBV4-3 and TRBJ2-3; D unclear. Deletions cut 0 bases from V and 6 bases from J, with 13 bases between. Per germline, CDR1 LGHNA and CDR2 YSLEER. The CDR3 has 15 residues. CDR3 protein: CASSQDLLVRDTQYF. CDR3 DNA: TGCGCCAGCAGCCAAGATTTGCTAGTTCGGGATACGCAGTATTTT.

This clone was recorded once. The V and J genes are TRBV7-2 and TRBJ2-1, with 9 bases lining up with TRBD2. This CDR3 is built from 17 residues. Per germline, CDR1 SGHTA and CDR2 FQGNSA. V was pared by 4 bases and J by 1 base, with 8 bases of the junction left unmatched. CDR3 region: CASSSLGGGVSYNEQFF. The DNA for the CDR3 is TGTGCCAGCAGCTCCCTCGGCGGGGGGGTGTCCTACAATGAGCAGTTCTTC.